The present TCR beta chain was sequenced within a study of blood T cell repertoires in COVID-19. Study context: Specimens from acute and convalescent COVID-19 originated in the United States, Italy and Spain. Sample material is recorded as cDNA or gDNA derived from T cells, B-cell-depleted T cells, or PBMCs.

Authors' methods: Reference gene primer amplification yielded estimated nucleated cell counts. Using immunoSEQ multiplex PCR, the repertoire was profiled, and TCRdb retains in-frame clones only, with some absent. The DNA was the basis for D and trimming; V, J and clone size are from that table. This sample has more than 300,000 clones, with 91% found just once. Germline CDR1 reads LNHNV; CDR2 reads YYDKDF (reference sequence). The CDR3 loop spans 15 amino acids. J lost 4 bases, V lost 1 base, and 2 bases had no gene match. Sequenced material: peripheral blood. This TCR was sampled from a woman between 18 and 30 years old who had recovered from COVID-19. The rearrangement joins TRBV15 to TRBJ2-1, with 9 bases matching TRBD2. The CDR3 sequence is CATSRVAGVYNEQFF. For the CDR3, the DNA is TGTGCCACCAGCAGAGTAGCGGGAGTGTACAATGAGCAGTTCTTC.